These T cell receptor beta chains were read from a single sample in a study of CD8+ T cells in alopecia areata. Produced via immunoSEQ multiplex PCR; TCRdb's table is partial and in-frame only. The sample holds roughly 60,000 clones, about 40% seen once. Material for sequencing was NKG2D-low CD8+ T cells sorted from blood. These receptors all come from a human donor with alopecia areata. Both conserved end residues are part of each CDR3. D genes are given only for firm matches.

CDR3: CASSSTAGGGRTDTQYF
J: TRBJ2-3
length: 17
V: TRBV7-9
D: TRBD2

CDR3: CASSWTSGRPDEQYF
J: TRBJ2-7
length: 15
V: TRBV7-9
D: TRBD2

CDR3: CASSYRVTEAFF
J: TRBJ1-1
length: 12
V: TRBV28
D: -

CDR3: CASSSTMGSGTDTQYF
J: TRBJ2-3
length: 16
V: TRBV27
D: -

CDR3: CASRERDREGYTF
J: TRBJ1-2
length: 13
V: TRBV2
D: TRBD1

CDR3: CASSQGQGGEQYF
J: TRBJ2-7
length: 13
V: TRBV4-2
D: -

CDR3: CASRDGNEQFF
J: TRBJ2-1
length: 11
V: TRBV7-9
D: -

CDR3: CASSFIGAEQYF
J: TRBJ2-7
length: 12
V: TRBV7-9
D: -

CDR3: CSVEAGRYGYTF
J: TRBJ1-2
length: 12
V: TRBV29-1
D: -

CDR3: CASSLAGWSSYNEQFF
J: TRBJ2-1
length: 16
V: TRBV7-8
D: -

CDR3: CASSLQGYEQYF
J: TRBJ2-7
length: 12
V: TRBV27
D: -

CDR3: CASSPSGEPTQYF
J: TRBJ2-5
length: 13
V: TRBV13
D: -

CDR3: CASSSQYRGENTEAFF
J: TRBJ1-1
length: 16
V: TRBV5-1
D: TRBD1

CDR3: CASSSFGNSYEQYF
J: TRBJ2-7
length: 14
V: TRBV19
D: -

CDR3: CASSPKLGGNQPQHF
J: TRBJ1-5
length: 15
V: TRBV4-3
D: -

CDR3: CSVELAGYEQYF
J: TRBJ2-7
length: 12
V: TRBV29-1
D: TRBD2

CDR3: CASSYRDRGQEQYF
J: TRBJ2-7
length: 14
V: TRBV4-2
D: TRBD1

CDR3: CASSHTGELFF
J: TRBJ2-2
length: 11
V: TRBV27
D: -

CDR3: CASSQSGGADEQFF
J: TRBJ2-1
length: 14
V: TRBV4-2
D: TRBD2

CDR3: CASSVSGFGVPLDYGYTF
J: TRBJ1-2
length: 18
V: TRBV5-1
D: -

CDR3: CASSPRGQGVFF
J: TRBJ2-1
length: 12
V: TRBV7-9
D: TRBD1

CDR3: CACGSAYEQYF
J: TRBJ2-7
length: 11
V: TRBV19
D: -

CDR3: CASSATGGGEKLFF
J: TRBJ1-4
length: 14
V: TRBV9
D: TRBD1

CDR3: CASGEGPNTEAFF
J: TRBJ1-1
length: 13
V: TRBV6-6
D: -

CDR3: CSVDAVSGGYNEQFF
J: TRBJ2-1
length: 15
V: TRBV29-1
D: TRBD2

CDR3: CASTQLGGEQFF
J: TRBJ2-1
length: 12
V: TRBV9
D: -

CDR3: CASSLSVGAEAFF
J: TRBJ1-1
length: 13
V: TRBV27
D: -

CDR3: CASSFPGSPPYEQYF
J: TRBJ2-7
length: 15
V: TRBV28
D: -

CDR3: CASSQASSEGQETQYF
J: TRBJ2-5
length: 16
V: TRBV7-2
D: -

CDR3: CASSSRYADTQYF
J: TRBJ2-3
length: 13
V: TRBV11-2
D: -

CDR3: CASSSSGKETQYF
J: TRBJ2-5
length: 13
V: TRBV7-9
D: -

CDR3: CASSPGTDLQETQYF
J: TRBJ2-5
length: 15
V: TRBV27
D: TRBD1

CDR3: CASGTEQYF
J: TRBJ2-7
length: 9
V: TRBV2
D: -

CDR3: CSVEQGTEAFF
J: TRBJ1-1
length: 11
V: TRBV29-1
D: -

CDR3: CASSSGITPYEQYF
J: TRBJ2-7
length: 14
V: TRBV7-8
D: -

CDR3: CASSMTYGYNEQFF
J: TRBJ2-1
length: 14
V: TRBV19
D: -

CDR3: CASSLAGGPKNIQYF
J: TRBJ2-4
length: 15
V: TRBV5-1
D: -

CDR3: CASSRREDIQYF
J: TRBJ2-4
length: 12
V: TRBV6-5
D: -

CDR3: CSVAKQGPYNEQFF
J: TRBJ2-1
length: 14
V: TRBV29-1
D: TRBD1

CDR3: CASRAWNPNPYEQYF
J: TRBJ2-7
length: 15
V: TRBV5-8
D: -

CDR3: CASSISMNTEAFF
J: TRBJ1-1
length: 13
V: TRBV19
D: -

CDR3: CASSHLEEGDWRTDTQYF
J: TRBJ2-3
length: 18
V: TRBV4-2
D: -

CDR3: CASSEEAAYYEQYF
J: TRBJ2-7
length: 14
V: TRBV2
D: -

CDR3: CASSQVVASAHGYTF
J: TRBJ1-2
length: 15
V: TRBV4-3
D: -

CDR3: CASSQDVKGTEAFF
J: TRBJ1-1
length: 14
V: TRBV4-1
D: -